These 9 T cell receptor beta chains were sequenced from one sample in a study of T-cell reconstitution after alpha-beta-depleted transplantation in children. Construction of the TCRbeta library involved unique molecular identifiers. TCRdb recomputed calls from the PCR reads with MiXCR, one row per CDR3 protein. The sample lists fewer than 85,000 distinct CDR3 sequences, approximately 14% occurring once. The specimen comprised PBMCs, mostly from graft donor cells, sampled 180 days after TCRalphabeta/CD19-depleted stem cell transplant. All receptors come from a male patient aged 2-10 years who had a stem cell transplant for acute lymphoblastic leukemia, so the T cells may come from the graft donor.

The V call is TRBV18, the J call TRBJ1-6; possibly TRBD1 for D (6 bases). CDR1 and CDR2 (germline): KGHSH, LQKENI. The germline V and J ends were trimmed by 3 bases and 1 base, with 16 bases remaining between them. This CDR3 is 18 amino acids long. Here the CDR3 reads CASSPSAGGESYNSPLHF. CDR3 sequence (DNA): TGTGCCAGCTCACCGTCCGCGGGGGGCGAATCCTATAATTCACCCCTCCACTTT.

The V call is TRBV7-9, the J call TRBJ2-5; D might be TRBD1 (5 bases). The CDR3 extends over 12 amino acids. V was clipped by 7 bases and J by 7 bases, with 13 bases between them. Germline V gives CDR1 SEHNR, CDR2 FQNEAQ (reference sequence). The CDR3 coding sequence is TGTGCCAGCACCAAGGGGTTGGGGACCCAGTACTTC. Translation: CASTKGLGTQYF.

This chain joins TRBV9 and TRBJ2-7; 7 positions match TRBD1. J gave up 0 bases and V 0 bases, and 9 bases lay outside the gene matches. Germline assignment: CDR1 SGDLS and CDR2 YYNGEE. The CDR3 is made up of 17 amino acids. CDR3 region: CASSVGDRVPFSYEQYF. As DNA, the CDR3 is TGTGCCAGCAGCGTAGGAGACAGGGTCCCTTTCTCCTACGAGCAGTACTTC.

The sample holds a few counts of this clonotype. This chain uses TRBV4-3 with TRBJ2-3, with 7 bases that match TRBD1. The germline V gene has CDR1 LGHNA and CDR2 YSLEER. The CDR3 totals 16 residues. Unmatched junction bases numbered 7, after V lost 0 bases and J lost 4 bases. The CDR3 bases are TGCGCCAGCAGCCAAGATGCAGGGGGTTCCGCAGATACGCAGTATTTT. The encoded protein is CASSQDAGGSADTQYF.

A single count supports this clonotype. The chain couples TRBV9 to TRBJ2-5; possibly TRBD1 or TRBD2 for D (5 bases each). The ends were cut back, 2 bases at V and 1 base at J, with 15 bases in the middle. The CDR3 spans 16 residues. In germline, CDR1 is SGDLS, CDR2 YYNGEE. As DNA, the CDR3 is TGTGCCAGCAGCGTGGCCGGGACGGGCGGCCAAGAGACCCAGTACTTC. This encodes CASSVAGTGGQETQYF.

This chain connects TRBV7-2 to TRBJ2-2; 7 positions agree with TRBD1. Germline V gene lookup returns CDR1 SGHTA and CDR2 FQGNSA. The CDR3 covers 15 residues. V shed 3 bases, J shed 7 bases, and the junction held 8 bases outside the gene matches. CDR3 coding DNA: TGTGCCAGCAGCTTTAATCAGGGGGTGATCGGGGAGCTGTTTTTT. Its translation is CASSFNQGVIGELFF.

In its sample, this clonotype was seen a few times. V and J are TRBV5-1 and TRBJ2-1; tentative D call: TRBD2 (6 bases). Trimming stripped 0 bases from V and 7 bases from J, with 8 bases between. This CDR3 has 13 amino acids. From germline, CDR1 is SGHRS and CDR2 YFSETQ. The CDR3 nucleotides are TGCGCCAGCAGCTTGGGTAGCGGAAATGAGCAGTTCTTC. Residues: CASSLGSGNEQFF.

This clonotype has a handful of counts. The V gene is TRBV20-1, the J gene TRBJ2-3, with 10 bases fitting TRBD1. This CDR3 region has 15 residues. The germline CDR1 and CDR2 sequences are DFQATT and SNEGSKA (reference sequence). Trimming at V came to 0 bases and at J to 4 bases, leaving 4 bases not matched to a gene. The chain's CDR3 is CSARDLDRGADTQYF. CDR3 bases: TGCAGTGCTAGAGATTTGGACAGGGGGGCAGATACGCAGTATTTT.

The chain has TRBV11-2 and TRBJ2-7; weak D call: TRBD1 (6 bases). The germline CDR1 and CDR2 sequences are SGHAT and FQNNGV. Trimming left V 6 bases short and J 0 bases short, with 15 bases between. The CDR3 is 15 amino acids. The CDR3 DNA follows: TGTGCCAGCAGTTATAACCGGGACAACTCCTACGAGCAGTACTTC. It codes for CASSYNRDNSYEQYF. Looking up the rest from reference TRBV11-2 and TRBJ2-7 gives the full variable domain: EAGVAQSPRYKIIEKRQSVAFWCNPISGHATLYWYQQILGQGPKLLIQFQNNGVVDDSQLPKDRFSAERLKGVDSTLKIQPAKLEDSAVYLCASSYNRDNSYEQYFGPGTRLTVT.